This TCR beta chain came from a study of T cells in localized non-small cell lung cancer. The study, taken as a whole, reports: The study sequenced only one region of the tumor. As a result, intratumor heterogeneity could not be excluded and remains possible. There was higher T cell clonality in uninvolved adjacent lung than in tumor, and it was highest there. Adjacent lung tissue had a median about 50 of the top 100 clones found in the tumor.

With regard to this clone: Its target is not known.

Data came from immunoSEQ multiplex PCR; TCRdb stores just in-frame clones and leaves some out. The sample yields about 36,000 clones, around 88% seen once. The CDR3 has 11 residues. Between the trimmed V and J ends, which lost 3 bases and 5 bases, there was a span of 1 base. The germline CDR1 and CDR2 sequences are SGHVS and FNYEAQ. The source of this sequence is a woman aged 35-75 years with stage I lung adenocarcinoma. V gene TRBV7-6 combines with J gene TRBJ2-2; D unresolved. Sequences were derived from peripheral blood, sampled before any cancer treatment. The CDR3 loop reads CASSFTGELFF. CDR3 coding DNA: TGTGCCAGCAGCTTTACCGGGGAGCTGTTTTTT.